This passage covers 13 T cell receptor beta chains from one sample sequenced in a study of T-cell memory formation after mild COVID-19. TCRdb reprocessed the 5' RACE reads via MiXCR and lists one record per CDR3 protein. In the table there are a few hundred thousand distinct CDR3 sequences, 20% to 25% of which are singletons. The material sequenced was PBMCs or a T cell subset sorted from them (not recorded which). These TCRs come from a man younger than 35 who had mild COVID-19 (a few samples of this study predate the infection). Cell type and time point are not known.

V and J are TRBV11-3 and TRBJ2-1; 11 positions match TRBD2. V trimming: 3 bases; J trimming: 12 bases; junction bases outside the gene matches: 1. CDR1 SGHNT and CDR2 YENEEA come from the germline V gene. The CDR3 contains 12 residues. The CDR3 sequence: CASSFGTSGQFF. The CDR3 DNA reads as TGTGCCAGCAGCTTCGGGACTAGCGGGCAGTTCTTC.

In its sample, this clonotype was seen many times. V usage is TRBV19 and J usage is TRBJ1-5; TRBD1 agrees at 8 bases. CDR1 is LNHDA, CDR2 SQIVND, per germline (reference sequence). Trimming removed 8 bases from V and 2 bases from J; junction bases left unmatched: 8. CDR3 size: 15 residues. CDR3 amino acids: CASAPGGVRNQPQHF. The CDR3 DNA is TGTGCCAGTGCCCCAGGGGGCGTTCGCAATCAGCCCCAGCATTTT.

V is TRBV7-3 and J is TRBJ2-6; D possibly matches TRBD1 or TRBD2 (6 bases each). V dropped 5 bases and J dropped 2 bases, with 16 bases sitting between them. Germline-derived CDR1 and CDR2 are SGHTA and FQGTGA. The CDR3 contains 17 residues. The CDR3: CASSAGGSKAGANVLTF. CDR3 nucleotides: TGTGCCAGCAGCGCCGGGGGCTCGAAGGCTGGGGCCAACGTCCTGACTTTC. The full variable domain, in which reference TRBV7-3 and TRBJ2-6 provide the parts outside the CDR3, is GAGVSQTPSNKVTEKGKYVELRCDPISGHTALYWYRQSLGQGPEFLIYFQGTGAADDSGLPNDRFFAVRPEGSVSTLKIQRTERGDSAVYLCASSAGGSKAGANVLTFGAGSRLTVL.

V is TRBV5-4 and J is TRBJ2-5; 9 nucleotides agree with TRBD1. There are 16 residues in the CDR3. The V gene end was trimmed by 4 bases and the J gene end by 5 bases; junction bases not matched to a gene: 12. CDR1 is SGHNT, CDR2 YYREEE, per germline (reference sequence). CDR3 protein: CASSPTGTGSEETQYF. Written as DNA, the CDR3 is TGTGCCAGCAGCCCGACCGGGACAGGGTCCGAGGAGACCCAGTACTTC.

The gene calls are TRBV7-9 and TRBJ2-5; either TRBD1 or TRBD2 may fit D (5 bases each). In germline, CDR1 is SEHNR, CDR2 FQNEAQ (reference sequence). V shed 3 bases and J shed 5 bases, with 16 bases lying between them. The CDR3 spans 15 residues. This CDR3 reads CASSFPRELGETQYF. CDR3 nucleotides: TGTGCCAGCAGCTTCCCCAGGGAGCTAGGGGAGACCCAGTACTTC.

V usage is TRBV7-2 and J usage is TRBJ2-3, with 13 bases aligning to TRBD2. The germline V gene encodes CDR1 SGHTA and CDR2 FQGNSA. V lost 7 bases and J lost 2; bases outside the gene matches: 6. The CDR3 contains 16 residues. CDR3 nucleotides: TGTGCCAGCACCCTGACTAGCGGGGGGCCCACAGATACGCAGTATTTT. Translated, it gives CASTLTSGGPTDTQYF.

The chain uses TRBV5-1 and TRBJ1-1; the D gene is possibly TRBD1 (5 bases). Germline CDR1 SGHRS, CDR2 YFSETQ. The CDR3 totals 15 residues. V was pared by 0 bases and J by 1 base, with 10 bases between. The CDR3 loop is CASSLEGVRNTEAFF. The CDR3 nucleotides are TGCGCCAGCAGCTTGGAAGGGGTTCGGAACACTGAAGCTTTCTTT. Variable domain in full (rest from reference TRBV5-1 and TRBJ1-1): KAGVTQTPRYLIKTRGQQVTLSCSPISGHRSVSWYQQTPGQGLQFLFEYFSETQRNKGNFPGRFSGRQFSNSRSEMNVSTLELGDSALYLCASSLEGVRNTEAFFGQGTRLTVV.

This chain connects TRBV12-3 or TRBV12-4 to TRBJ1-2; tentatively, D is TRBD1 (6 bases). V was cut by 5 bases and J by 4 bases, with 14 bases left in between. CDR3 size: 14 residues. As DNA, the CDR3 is TGTGCCAGCAGTCGCAGGGGCTTTGGCTATGGCTACACCTTC. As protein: CASSRRGFGYGYTF.

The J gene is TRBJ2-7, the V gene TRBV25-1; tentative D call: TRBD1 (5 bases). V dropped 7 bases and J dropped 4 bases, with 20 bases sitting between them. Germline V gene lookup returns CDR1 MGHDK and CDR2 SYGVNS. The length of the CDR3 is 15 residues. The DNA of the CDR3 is TGTGCCAGCACCGTGAGGCGGACACAAGAATACGAGCAGTACGTC. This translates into CASTVRRTQEYEQYV.

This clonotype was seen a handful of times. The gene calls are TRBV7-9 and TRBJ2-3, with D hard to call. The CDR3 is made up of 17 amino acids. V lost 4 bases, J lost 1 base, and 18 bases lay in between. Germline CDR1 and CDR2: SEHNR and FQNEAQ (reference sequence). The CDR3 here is CASSSTTRPRGTDTQYF. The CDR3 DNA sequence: TGTGCCAGCAGCTCAACCACTCGTCCAAGAGGCACAGATACGCAGTATTTT. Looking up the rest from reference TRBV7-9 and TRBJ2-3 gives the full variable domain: DTGVSQNPRHKITKRGQNVTFRCDPISEHNRLYWYRQTLGQGPEFLTYFQNEAQLEKSRLLSDRFSAERPKGSFSTLEIQRTEQGDSAMYLCASSSTTRPRGTDTQYFGPGTRLTVL.

The CDR3 protein is CASSQATDGYTF. CDR3 DNA: TGTGCCAGCAGCCAAGCGACAGATGGCTACACCTTC. V is TRBV4-2 and J is TRBJ1-2; a weak D match, TRBD1 (5 bases). V was shortened by 1 base and J by 6 bases, with 6 bases between the two germline ends. The germline V gene has CDR1 LGHNA and CDR2 YNFKEQ. The CDR3 extends over 12 amino acids.

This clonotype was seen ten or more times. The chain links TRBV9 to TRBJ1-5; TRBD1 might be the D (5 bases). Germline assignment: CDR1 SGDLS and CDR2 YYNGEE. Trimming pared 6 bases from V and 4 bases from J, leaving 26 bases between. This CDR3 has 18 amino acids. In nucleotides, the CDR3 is TGTGCCAGCACCGAGGTGTACCTGGGTGGGGCCCTTAATCAGCCCCAGCATTTT. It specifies CASTEVYLGGALNQPQHF.

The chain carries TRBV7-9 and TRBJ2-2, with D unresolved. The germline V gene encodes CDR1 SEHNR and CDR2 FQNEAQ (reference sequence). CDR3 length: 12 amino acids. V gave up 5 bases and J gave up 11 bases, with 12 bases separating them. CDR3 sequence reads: CASSGYLGELFF. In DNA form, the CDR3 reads TGTGCCAGCAGCGGATATCTCGGCGAGCTGTTTTTT.